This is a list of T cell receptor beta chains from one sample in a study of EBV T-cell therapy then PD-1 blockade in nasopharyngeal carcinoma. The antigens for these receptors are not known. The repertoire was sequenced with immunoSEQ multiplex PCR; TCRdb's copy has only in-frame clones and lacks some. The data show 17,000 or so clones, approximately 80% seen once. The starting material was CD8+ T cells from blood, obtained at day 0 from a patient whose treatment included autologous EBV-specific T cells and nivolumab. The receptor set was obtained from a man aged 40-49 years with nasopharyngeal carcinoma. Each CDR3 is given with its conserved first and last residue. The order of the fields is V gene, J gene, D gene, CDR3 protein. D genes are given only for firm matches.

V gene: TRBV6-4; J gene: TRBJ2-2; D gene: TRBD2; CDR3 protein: CASSPSGETGELFF
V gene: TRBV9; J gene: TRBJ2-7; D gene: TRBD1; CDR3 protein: CASSVGQGASEQYF
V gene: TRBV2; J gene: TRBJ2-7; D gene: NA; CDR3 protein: CASSELSDTYEQYF
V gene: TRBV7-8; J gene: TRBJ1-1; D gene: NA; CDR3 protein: CASSFASAVVMNTEAFF
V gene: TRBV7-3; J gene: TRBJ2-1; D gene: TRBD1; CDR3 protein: CASSPRGNSYNEQFF
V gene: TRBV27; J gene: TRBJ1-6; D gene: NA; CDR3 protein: CASTSRGPSYNSPLHF
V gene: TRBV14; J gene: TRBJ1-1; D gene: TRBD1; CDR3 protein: CASSQDRAGGSILNTEAFF
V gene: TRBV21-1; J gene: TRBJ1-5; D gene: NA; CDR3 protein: CASSPEQGRDQPQHF
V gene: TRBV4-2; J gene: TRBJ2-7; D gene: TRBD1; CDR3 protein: CASSQAFGTAYEQYF
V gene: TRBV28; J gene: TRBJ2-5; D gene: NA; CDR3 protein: CASSPRGVLSETQYF
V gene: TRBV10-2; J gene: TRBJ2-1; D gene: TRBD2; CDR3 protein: CASSGPAGESYNEQFF
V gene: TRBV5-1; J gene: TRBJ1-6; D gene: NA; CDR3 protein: CASSLGGTDLLHF
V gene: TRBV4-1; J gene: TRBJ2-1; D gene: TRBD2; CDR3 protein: CASSSAGARGNEQFF
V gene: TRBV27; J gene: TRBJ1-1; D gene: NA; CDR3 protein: CASSLGGGNTEAFF
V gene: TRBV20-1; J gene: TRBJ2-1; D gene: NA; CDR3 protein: CSAGGGTDYNEQFF
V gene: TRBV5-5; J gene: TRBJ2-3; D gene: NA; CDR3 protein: CASSLDLPDTQYF
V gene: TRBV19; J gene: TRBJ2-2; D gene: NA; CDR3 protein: CASSLGGTGELFF
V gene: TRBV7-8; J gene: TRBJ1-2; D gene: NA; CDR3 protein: CASSPRSYGYTF
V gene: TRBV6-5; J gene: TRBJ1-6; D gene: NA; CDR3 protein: CASSYSIGIGSPLHF
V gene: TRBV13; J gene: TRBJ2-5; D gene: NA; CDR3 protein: CASSLGGVSETQYF
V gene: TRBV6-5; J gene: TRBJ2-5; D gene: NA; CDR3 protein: CASNWGEETQYF
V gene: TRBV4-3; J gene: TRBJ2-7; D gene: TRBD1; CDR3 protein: CASSRGQGAYEQYF
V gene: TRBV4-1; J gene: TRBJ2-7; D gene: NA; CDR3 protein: CASSQGAGILYEQYF
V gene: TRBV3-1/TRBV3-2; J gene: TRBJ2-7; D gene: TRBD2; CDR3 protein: CASSHSGGLSYEQYF
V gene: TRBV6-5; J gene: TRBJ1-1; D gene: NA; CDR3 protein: CASSYDREAFF
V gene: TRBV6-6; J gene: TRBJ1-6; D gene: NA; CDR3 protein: CASSSTGISPPLHF
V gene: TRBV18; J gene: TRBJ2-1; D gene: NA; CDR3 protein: CASSPIQLTSYNEQFF
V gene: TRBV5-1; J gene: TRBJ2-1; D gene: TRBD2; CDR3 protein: CASSLGAGPYNEQFF
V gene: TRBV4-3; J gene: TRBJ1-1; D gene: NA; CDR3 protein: CASSQDRLNTEAFF
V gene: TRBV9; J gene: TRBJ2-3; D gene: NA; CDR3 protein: CASSVTFTDTQYF
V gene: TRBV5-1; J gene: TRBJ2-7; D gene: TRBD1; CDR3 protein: CASSLEVRGTGSYEQYF
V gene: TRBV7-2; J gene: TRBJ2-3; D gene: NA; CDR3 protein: CASSLGYTDTQYF
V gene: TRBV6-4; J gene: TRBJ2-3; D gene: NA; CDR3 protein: CASSEKSGSGTDTQYF
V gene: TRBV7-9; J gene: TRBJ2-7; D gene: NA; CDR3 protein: CASSLVVSGHEQYF
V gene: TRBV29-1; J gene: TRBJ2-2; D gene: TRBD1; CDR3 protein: CSVEDGTGDGQLFF
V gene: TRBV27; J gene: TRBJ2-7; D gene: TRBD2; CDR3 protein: CASSSGGRRPYEQYF
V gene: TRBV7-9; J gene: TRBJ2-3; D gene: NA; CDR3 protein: CASSPPRSEGPDTQYF
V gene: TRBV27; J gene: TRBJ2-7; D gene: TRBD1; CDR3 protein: CASSPMGQGGYEQYF
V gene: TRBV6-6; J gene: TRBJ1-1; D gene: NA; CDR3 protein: CASATAPMNTEAFF
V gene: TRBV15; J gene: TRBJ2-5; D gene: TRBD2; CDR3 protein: CATSRPPTGGTGRETQYF
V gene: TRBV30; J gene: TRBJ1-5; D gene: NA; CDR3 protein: CAWSLGAVKGYSNQPQHF
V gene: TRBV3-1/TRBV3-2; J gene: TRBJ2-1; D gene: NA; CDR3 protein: CASSQNSDSYNEQFF
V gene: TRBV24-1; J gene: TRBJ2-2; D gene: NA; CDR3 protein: CATSDFAGELFF
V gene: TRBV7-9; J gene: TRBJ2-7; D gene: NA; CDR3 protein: CASSLPQKPYEQYF
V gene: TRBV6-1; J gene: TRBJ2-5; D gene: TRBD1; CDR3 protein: CASSEVAGGQETQYF
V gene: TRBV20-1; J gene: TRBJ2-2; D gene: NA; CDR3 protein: CSVMVEGELFF
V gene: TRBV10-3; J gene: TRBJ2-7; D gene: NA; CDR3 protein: CAISESLAGSSYEQYF
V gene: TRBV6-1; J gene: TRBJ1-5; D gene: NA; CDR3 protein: CASSEGAVNQPQHF
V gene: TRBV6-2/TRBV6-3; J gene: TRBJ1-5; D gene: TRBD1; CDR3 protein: CASSKGTESQPQHF